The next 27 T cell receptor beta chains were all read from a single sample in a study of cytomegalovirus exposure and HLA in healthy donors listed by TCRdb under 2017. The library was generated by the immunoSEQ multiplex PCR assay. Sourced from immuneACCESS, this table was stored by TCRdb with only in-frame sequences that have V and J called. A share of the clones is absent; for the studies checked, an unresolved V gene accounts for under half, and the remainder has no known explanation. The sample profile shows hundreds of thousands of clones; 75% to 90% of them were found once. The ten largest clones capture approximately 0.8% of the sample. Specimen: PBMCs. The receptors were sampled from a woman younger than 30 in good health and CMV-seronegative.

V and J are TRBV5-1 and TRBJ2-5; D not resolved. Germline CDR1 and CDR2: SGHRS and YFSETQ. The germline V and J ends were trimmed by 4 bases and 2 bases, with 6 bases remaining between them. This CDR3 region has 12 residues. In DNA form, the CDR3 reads TGCGCCAGCAGCCAGAAACAAGAGACCCAGTACTTC. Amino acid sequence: CASSQKQETQYF.

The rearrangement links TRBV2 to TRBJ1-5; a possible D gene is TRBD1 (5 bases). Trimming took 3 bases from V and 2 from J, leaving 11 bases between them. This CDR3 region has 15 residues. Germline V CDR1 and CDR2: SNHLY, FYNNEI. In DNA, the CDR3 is TGTGCCAGCAGTGATCAGGGTTTGGGCAATCAGCCCCAGCATTTT. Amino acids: CASSDQGLGNQPQHF.

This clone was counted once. The CDR3 region has the DNA TGTGCCAGCTCACCGCAAAGCGACTGGAAGCAGTACTTC. It yields the protein CASSPQSDWKQYF. This chain uses TRBV18 with TRBJ2-7; unclear D gene. Germline V gene lookup returns CDR1 KGHSH and CDR2 LQKENI. The CDR3 covers 13 residues. V was clipped by 3 bases and J by 8 bases, with 14 bases between them.

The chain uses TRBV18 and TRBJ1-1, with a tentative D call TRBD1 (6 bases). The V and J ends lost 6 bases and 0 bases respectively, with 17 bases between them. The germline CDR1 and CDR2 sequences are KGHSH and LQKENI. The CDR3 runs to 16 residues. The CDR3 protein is CASSPWGGLMNTEAFF. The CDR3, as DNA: TGTGCCAGCTCCCCCTGGGGGGGCCTAATGAACACTGAAGCTTTCTTT.

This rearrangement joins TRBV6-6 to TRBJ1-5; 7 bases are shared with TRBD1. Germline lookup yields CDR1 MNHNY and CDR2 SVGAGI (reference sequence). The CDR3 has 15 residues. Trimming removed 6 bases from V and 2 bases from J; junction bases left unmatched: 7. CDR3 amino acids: CASRRQGRGNQPQHF. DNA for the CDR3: TGTGCCAGCAGAAGACAGGGTCGGGGCAATCAGCCCCAGCATTTT.

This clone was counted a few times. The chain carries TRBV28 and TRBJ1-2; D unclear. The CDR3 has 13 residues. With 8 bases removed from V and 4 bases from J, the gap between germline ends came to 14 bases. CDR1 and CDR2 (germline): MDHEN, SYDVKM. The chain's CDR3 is CASFESRFYGYTF. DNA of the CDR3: TGTGCCAGCTTTGAGTCGAGGTTCTATGGCTACACCTTC.

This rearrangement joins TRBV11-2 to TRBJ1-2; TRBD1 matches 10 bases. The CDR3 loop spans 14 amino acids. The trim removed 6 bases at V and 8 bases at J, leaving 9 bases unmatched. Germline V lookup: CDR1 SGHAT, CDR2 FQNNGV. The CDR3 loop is CASSTRGTGVGYTF. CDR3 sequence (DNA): TGTGCCAGCAGTACCCGGGGGACAGGGGTCGGCTACACCTTC.

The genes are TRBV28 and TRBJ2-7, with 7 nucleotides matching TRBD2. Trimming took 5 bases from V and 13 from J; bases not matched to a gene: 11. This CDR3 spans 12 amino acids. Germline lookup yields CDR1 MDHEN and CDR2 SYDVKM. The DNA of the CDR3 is TGTGCCAGCAGTAGCGACCGGGGGGAGGTATACTTC. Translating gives CASSSDRGEVYF. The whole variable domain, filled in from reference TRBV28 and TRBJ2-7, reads DVKVTQSSRYLVKRTGEKVFLECVQDMDHENMFWYRQDPGLGLRLIYFSYDVKMKEKGDIPEGYSVSREKKERFSLILESASTNQTSMYLCASSSDRGEVYFGPGTRLTVT.

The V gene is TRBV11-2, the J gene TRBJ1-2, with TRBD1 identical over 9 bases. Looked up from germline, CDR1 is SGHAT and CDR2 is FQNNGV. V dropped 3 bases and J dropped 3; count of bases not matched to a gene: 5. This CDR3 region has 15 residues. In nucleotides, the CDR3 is TGTGCCAGCAGCTTTTCCGGGACAGGGCACTATGGCTACACCTTC. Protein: CASSFSGTGHYGYTF.

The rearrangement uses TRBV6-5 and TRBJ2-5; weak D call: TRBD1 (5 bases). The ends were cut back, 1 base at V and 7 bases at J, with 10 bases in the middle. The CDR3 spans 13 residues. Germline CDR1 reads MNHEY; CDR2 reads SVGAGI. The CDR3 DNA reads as TGTGCCAGCAGTTACTACAGGAAGGGGACCCAGTACTTC. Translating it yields CASSYYRKGTQYF.

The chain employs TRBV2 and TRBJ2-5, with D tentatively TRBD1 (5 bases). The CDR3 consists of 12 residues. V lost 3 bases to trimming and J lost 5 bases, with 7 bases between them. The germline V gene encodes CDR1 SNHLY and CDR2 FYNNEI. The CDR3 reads CASSDPGETQYF. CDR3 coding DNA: TGTGCCAGCAGTGACCCAGGGGAGACCCAGTACTTC.

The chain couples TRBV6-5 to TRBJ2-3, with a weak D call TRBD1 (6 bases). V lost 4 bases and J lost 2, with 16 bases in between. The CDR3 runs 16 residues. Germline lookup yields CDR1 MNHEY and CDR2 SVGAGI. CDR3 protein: CASSSGRTENTDTQYF. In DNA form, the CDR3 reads TGTGCCAGCAGTTCGGGAAGGACAGAGAACACAGATACGCAGTATTTT.

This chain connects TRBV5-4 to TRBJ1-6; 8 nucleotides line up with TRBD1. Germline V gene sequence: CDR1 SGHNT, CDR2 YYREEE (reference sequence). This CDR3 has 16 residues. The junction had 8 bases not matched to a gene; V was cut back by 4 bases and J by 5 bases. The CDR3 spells CASSLDRETDNSPLHF. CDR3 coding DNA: TGTGCCAGCAGCCTGGACAGGGAAACAGATAATTCACCCCTCCACTTT.

CDR3 DNA: TGCAGCGTGGGGTTCCGGGTTCCTAGCGGGTACCTTCAAGAGCAGTTCTTC. It translates to CSVGFRVPSGYLQEQFF. The chain couples TRBV29-1 to TRBJ2-1, with 8 bases lining up with TRBD2. The CDR3 is made up of 17 amino acids. Germline lookup yields CDR1 SQVTM and CDR2 ANQGSEA. Unmatched junction bases numbered 23, after V lost 6 bases and J lost 10 bases.

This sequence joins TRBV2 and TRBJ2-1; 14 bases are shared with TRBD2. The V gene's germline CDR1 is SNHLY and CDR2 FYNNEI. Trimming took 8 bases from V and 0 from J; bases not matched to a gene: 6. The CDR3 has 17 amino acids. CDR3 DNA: TGTGCCAGCTTAGGGACTAGCGGGGGAAGCTCCTACAATGAGCAGTTCTTC. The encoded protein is CASLGTSGGSSYNEQFF. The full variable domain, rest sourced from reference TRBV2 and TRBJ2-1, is EPEVTQTPSHQVTQMGQEVILRCVPISNHLYFYWYRQILGQKVEFLVSFYNNEISEKSEIFDDQFSVERPDGSNFTLKIRSTKLEDSAMYFCASLGTSGGSSYNEQFFGPGTRLTVL.

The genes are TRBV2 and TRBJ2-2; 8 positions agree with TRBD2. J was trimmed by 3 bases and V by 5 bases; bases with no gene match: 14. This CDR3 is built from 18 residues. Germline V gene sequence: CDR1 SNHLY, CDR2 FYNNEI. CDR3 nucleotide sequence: TGTGCCAGCAGTTTCTCTAGCGGGTCCTTCCAAGACACCGGGGAGCTGTTTTTT. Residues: CASSFSSGSFQDTGELFF.

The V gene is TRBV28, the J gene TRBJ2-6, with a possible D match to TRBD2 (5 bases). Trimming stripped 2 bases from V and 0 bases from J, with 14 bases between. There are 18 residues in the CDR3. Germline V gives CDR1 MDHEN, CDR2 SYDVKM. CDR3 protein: CASSLVGLPPSGANVLTF. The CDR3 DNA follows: TGTGCCAGCAGTTTAGTAGGACTGCCACCCTCTGGGGCCAACGTCCTGACTTTC. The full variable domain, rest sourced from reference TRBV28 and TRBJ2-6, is DVKVTQSSRYLVKRTGEKVFLECVQDMDHENMFWYRQDPGLGLRLIYFSYDVKMKEKGDIPEGYSVSREKKERFSLILESASTNQTSMYLCASSLVGLPPSGANVLTFGAGSRLTVL.

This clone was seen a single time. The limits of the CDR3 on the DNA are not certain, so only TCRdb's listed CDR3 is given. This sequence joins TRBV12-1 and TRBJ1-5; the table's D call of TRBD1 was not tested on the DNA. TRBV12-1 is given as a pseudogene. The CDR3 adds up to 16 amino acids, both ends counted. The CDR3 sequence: CASSFGAGARNQPQHF.

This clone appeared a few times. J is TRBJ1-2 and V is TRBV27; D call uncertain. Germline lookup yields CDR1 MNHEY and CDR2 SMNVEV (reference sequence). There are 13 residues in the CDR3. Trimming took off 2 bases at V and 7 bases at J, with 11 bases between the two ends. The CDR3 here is CASSLTPGGGYTF. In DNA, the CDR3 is TGTGCCAGCAGTTTAACCCCGGGAGGTGGCTACACCTTC.

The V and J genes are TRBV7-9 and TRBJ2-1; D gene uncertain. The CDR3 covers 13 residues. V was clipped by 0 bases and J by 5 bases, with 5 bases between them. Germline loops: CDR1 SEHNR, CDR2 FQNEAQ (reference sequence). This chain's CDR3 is CASSLALDNEQFF. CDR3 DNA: TGTGCCAGCAGCTTAGCTCTAGACAATGAGCAGTTCTTC.

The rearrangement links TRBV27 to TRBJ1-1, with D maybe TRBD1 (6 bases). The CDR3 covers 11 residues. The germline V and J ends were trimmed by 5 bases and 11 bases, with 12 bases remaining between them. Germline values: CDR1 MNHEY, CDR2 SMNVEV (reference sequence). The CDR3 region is CASSTRQAAFF. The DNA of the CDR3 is TGTGCCAGCAGTACACGACAGGCGGCTTTCTTT.

CDR3 residues: CASSFSGQGANGYTF. CDR3 in DNA: TGTGCCAGCAGTTTCTCCGGACAGGGGGCCAATGGCTACACCTTC. V is TRBV27 and J is TRBJ1-2, with 11 bases matching TRBD1. The germline gives CDR1 MNHEY, CDR2 SMNVEV (reference sequence). J lost 6 bases, V lost 3 bases, and 6 bases had no gene match. The CDR3 spans 15 residues.

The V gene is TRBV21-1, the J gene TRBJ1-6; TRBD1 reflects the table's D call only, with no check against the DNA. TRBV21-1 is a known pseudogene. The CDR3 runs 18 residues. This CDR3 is CASSKARDSPVGNSPLHF. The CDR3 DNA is TGTGCCAGCAGCAAAGCCCGGGACAGCCCGGTCGGGAATTCACCCCTCCACTTT.

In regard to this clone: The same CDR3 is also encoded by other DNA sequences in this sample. The CDR3 sequence: CASSWGQGAYEQYF. CDR3 DNA sequence: TGTGCCAGCAGTTGGGGACAGGGGGCCTACGAGCAGTACTTC. The V gene is TRBV6-1, the J gene TRBJ2-7; 11 bases agree with TRBD1. Germline CDR1 MNHNS, CDR2 SASEGT. Germline trimming cut 5 bases from V and 2 bases from J; bases unmatched to any gene: 2. CDR3 length: 14 residues.

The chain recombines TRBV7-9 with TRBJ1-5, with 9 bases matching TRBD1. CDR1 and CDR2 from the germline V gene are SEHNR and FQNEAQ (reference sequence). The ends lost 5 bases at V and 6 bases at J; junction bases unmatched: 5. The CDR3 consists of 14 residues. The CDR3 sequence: CASSPTGGRQPQHF. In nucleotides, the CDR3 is TGTGCCAGCAGCCCCACAGGGGGCCGTCAGCCCCAGCATTTT.

The CDR3 DNA reads TGCGCCAGCAGCATCTCAGGGAACACAGATACGCAGTATTTT. Amino acids: CASSISGNTDTQYF. The J gene is TRBJ2-3, the V gene TRBV5-1; maybe TRBD1 (5 bases). CDR3 length equals 14 residues. Germline CDR1 SGHRS, CDR2 YFSETQ. V was trimmed by 4 bases and J by 2 bases, leaving 11 bases between them.

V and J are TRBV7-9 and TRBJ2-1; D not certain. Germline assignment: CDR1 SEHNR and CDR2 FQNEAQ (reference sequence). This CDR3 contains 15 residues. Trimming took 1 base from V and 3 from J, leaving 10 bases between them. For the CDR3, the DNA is TGTGCCAGCAGCTTAGGTCTCCCTAGCTACAATGAGCAGTTCTTC. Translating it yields CASSLGLPSYNEQFF.